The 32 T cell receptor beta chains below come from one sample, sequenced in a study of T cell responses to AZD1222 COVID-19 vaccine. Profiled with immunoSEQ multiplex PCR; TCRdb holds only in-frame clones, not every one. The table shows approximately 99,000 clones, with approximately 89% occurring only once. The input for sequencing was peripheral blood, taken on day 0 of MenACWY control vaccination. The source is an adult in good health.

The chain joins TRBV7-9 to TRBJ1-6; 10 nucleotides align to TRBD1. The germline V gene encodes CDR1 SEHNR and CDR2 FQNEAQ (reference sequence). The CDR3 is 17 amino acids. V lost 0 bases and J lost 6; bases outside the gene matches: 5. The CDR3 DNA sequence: TGTGCCAGCAGCTTAGCGCTCGGGACAGGGGTTAATTCACCCCTCCACTTT. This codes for CASSLALGTGVNSPLHF.

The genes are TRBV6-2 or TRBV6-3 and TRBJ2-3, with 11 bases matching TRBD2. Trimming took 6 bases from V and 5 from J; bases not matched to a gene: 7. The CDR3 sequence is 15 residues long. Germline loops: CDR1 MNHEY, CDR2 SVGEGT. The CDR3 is CASSKPGLAVDTQYF. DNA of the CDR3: TGTGCCAGCAGCAAGCCGGGACTAGCGGTAGATACGCAGTATTTT.

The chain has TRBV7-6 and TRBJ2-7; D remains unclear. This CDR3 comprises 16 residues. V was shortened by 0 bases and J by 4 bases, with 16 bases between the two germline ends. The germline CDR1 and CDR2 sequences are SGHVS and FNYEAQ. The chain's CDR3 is CASSLAPDPKSYEQYF. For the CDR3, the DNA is TGTGCCAGCAGCTTAGCCCCAGACCCCAAATCTTACGAGCAGTACTTC.

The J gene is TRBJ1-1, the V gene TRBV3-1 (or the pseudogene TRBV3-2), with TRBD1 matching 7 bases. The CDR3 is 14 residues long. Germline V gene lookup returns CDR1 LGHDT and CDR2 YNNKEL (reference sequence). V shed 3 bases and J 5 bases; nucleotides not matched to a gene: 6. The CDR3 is CASSQRDRVTEAFF. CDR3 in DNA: TGTGCCAGCAGCCAGAGGGACAGAGTAACTGAAGCTTTCTTT.

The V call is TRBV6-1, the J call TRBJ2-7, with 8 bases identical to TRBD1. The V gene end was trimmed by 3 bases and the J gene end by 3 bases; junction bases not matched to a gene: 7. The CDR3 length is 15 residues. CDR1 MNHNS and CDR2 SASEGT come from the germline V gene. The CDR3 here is CASSERTGSVYEQYF. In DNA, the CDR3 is TGTGCCAGCAGTGAGCGGACAGGGTCGGTCTACGAGCAGTACTTC.

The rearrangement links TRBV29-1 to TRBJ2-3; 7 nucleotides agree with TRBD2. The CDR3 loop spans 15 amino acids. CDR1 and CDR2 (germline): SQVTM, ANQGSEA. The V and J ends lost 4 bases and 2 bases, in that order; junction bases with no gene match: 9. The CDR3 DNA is TGCAGCGTTGTTCTTTGGCGGGGGTACACAGATACGCAGTATTTT. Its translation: CSVVLWRGYTDTQYF.

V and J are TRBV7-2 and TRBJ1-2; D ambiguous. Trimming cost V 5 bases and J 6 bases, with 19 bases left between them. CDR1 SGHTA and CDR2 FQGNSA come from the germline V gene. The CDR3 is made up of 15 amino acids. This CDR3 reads CASSPRARGGNGYTF. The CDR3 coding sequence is TGTGCCAGCAGCCCTAGAGCCCGGGGAGGAAATGGCTACACCTTC.

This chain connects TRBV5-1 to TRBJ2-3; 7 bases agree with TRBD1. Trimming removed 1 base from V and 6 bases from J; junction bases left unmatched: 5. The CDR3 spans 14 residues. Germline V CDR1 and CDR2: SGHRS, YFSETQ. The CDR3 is CASSLTGVSDTQYF. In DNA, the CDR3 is TGCGCCAGCAGCTTGACAGGGGTTTCCGATACGCAGTATTTT.

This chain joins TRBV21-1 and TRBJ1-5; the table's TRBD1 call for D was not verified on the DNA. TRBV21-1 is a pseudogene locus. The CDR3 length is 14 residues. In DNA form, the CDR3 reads TGTGCCAGCAGATCTGGGGCGGTCAATCAGCCCCAGCATTTT. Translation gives CASRSGAVNQPQHF.

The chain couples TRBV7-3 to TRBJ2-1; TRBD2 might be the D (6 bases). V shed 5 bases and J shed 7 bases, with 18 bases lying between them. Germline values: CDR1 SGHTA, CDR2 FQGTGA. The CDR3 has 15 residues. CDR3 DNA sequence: TGTGCCAGCAGCCTCTTCCGGGGGACTGGGAATGAGCAGTTCTTC. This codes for CASSLFRGTGNEQFF.

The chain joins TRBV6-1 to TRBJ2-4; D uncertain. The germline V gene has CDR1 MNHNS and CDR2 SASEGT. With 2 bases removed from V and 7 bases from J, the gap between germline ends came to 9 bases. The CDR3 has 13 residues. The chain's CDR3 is CASSEYSNNIQYF. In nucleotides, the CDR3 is TGTGCCAGCAGTGAATACAGTAACAACATTCAGTACTTC.

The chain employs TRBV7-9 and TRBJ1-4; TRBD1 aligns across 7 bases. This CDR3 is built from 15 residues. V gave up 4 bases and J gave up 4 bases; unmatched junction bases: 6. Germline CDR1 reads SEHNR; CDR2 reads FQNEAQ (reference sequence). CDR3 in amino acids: CASSWRDSDNEKLFF. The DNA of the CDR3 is TGTGCCAGCAGCTGGCGGGACAGCGATAATGAAAAACTGTTTTTT. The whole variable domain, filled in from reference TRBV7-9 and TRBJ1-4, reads DTGVSQNPRHKITKRGQNVTFRCDPISEHNRLYWYRQTLGQGPEFLTYFQNEAQLEKSRLLSDRFSAERPKGSFSTLEIQRTEQGDSAMYLCASSWRDSDNEKLFFGSGTQLSVL.

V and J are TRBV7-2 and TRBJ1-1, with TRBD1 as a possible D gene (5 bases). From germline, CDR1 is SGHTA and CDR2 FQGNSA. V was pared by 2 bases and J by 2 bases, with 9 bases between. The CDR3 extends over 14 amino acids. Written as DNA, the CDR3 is TGTGCCAGCAGCTTACAGGGAGGTAACACTGAAGCTTTCTTT. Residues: CASSLQGGNTEAFF.

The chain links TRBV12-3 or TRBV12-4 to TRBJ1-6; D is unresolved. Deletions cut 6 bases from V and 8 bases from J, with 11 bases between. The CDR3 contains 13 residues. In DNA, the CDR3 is TGTGCCAGCAGACGCATATTGGATTCACCCCTCCACTTT. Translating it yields CASRRILDSPLHF.

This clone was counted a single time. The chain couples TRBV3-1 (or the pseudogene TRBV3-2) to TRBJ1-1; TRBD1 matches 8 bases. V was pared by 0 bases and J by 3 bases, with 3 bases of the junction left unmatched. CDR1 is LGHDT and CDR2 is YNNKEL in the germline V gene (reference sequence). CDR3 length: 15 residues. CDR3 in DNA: TGTGCCAGCAGCCAAGATAGACAGGGGTACACTGAAGCTTTCTTT. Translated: CASSQDRQGYTEAFF.

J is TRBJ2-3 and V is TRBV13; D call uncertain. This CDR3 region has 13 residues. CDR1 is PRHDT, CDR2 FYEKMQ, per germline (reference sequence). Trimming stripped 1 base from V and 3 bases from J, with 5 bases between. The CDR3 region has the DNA TGTGCCAGCAGCTTAGAGGGAACAGATACGCAGTATTTT. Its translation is CASSLEGTDTQYF.

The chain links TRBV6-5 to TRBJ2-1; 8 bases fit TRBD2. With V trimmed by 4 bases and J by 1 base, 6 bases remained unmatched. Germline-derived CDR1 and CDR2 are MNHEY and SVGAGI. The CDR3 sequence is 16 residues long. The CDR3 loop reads CASSSASGGSYNEQFF. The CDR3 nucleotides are TGTGCCAGCAGTTCCGCCAGCGGGGGATCCTACAATGAGCAGTTCTTC.

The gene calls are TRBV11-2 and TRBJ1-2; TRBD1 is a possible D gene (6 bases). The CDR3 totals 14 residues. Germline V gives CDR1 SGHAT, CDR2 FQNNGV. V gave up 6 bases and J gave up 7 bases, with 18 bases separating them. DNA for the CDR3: TGTGCCAGCAGTCAGTCGCTGCCCAGGGGTGGCTACACCTTC. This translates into CASSQSLPRGGYTF. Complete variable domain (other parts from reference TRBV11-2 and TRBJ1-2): EAGVAQSPRYKIIEKRQSVAFWCNPISGHATLYWYQQILGQGPKLLIQFQNNGVVDDSQLPKDRFSAERLKGVDSTLKIQPAKLEDSAVYLCASSQSLPRGGYTFGSGTRLTVV.

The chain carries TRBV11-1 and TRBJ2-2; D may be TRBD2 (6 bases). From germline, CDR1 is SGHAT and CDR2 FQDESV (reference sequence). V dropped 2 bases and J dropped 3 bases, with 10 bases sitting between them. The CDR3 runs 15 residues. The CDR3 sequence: CASSLRREDTGELFF. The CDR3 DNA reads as TGTGCCAGCAGCTTACGCAGGGAGGACACCGGGGAGCTGTTTTTT.

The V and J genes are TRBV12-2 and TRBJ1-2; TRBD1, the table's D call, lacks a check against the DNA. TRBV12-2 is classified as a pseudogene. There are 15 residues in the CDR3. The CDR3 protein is CASRFTMTGSCGYTF. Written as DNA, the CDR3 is TGTGCAAGTCGCTTTACTATGACAGGGAGTTGTGGCTACACCTTC.

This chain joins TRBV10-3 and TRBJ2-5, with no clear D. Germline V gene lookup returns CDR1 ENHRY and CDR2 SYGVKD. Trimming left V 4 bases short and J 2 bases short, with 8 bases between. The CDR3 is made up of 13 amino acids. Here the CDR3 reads CAISGHIQETQYF. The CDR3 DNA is TGTGCCATCAGTGGTCATATTCAAGAGACCCAGTACTTC.

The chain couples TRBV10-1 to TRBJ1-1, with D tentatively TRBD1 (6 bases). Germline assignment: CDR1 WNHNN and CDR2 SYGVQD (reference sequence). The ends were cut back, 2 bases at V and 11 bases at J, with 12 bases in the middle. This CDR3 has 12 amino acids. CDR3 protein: CASSEQTGPAFF. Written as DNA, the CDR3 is TGCGCCAGCAGTGAGCAAACAGGGCCTGCTTTCTTT.

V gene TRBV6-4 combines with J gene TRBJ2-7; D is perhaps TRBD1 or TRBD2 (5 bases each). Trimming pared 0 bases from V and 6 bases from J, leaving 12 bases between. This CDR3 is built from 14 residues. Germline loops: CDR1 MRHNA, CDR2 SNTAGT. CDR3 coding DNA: TGTGCCAGCAGTGACTCGATTGGGGGTGGCGAGCAGTACTTC. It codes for CASSDSIGGGEQYF.

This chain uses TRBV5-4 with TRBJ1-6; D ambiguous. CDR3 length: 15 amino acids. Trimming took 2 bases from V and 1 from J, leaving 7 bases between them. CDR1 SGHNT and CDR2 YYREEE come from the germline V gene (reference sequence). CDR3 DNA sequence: TGTGCCAGCAGCTTACCGGGGTCCTATAATTCACCCCTCCACTTT. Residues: CASSLPGSYNSPLHF.

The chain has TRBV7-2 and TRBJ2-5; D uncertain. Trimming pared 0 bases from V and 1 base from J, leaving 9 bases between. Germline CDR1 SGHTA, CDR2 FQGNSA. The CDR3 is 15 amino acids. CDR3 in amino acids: CASSLAGSAQETQYF. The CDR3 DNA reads TGTGCCAGCAGCTTAGCGGGGTCGGCCCAAGAGACCCAGTACTTC.

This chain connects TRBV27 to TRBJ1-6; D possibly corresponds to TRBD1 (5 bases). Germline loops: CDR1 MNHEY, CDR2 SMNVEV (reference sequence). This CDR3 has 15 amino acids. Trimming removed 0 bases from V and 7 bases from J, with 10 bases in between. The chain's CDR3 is CASSLSRGRNSPLHF. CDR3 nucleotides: TGTGCCAGCAGTTTATCGAGGGGTAGAAATTCACCCCTCCACTTT.

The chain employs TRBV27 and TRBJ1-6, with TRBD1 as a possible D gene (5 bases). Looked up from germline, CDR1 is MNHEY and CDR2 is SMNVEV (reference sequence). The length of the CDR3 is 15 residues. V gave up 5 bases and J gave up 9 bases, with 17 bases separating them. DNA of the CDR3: TGTGCCAGCAGTGAGGGAGCCCAAGGGGCTTCACCCCTCCACTTT. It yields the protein CASSEGAQGASPLHF.

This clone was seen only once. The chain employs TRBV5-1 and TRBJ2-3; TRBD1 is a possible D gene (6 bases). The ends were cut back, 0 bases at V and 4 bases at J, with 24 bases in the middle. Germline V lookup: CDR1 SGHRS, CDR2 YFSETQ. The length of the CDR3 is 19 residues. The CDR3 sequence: CASSLAPGDDRSDADTQYF. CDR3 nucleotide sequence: TGCGCCAGCAGCTTGGCCCCGGGTGACGACAGGAGTGACGCAGATACGCAGTATTTT.

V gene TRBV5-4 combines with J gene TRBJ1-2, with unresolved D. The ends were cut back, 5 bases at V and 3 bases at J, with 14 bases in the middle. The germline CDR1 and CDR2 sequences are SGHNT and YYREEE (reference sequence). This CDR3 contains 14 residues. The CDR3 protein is CASRTARTDYGYTF. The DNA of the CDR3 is TGTGCCAGCAGGACCGCCAGGACGGACTATGGCTACACCTTC.

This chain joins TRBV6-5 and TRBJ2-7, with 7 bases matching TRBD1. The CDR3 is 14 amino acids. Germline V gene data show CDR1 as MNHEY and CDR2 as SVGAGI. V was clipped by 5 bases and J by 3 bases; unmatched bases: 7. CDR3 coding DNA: TGTGCCAGCAGTCCGTCAGACAGGGTCTACGAGCAGTACTTC. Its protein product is CASSPSDRVYEQYF.

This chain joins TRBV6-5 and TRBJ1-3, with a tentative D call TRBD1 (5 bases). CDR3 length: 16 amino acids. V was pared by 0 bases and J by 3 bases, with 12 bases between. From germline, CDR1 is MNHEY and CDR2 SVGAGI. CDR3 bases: TGTGCCAGCAGTTACTCGCGCCGGGGCCTTGGAAACACCATATATTTT. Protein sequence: CASSYSRRGLGNTIYF.

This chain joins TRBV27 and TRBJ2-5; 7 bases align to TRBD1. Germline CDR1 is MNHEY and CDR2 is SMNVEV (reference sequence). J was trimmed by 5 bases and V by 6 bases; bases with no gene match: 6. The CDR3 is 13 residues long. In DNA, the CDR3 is TGTGCCAGCAGAGGGGGCCTGGCGGAGACCCAGTACTTC. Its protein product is CASRGGLAETQYF.